This T cell receptor beta chain was sequenced in a study of blood T cell repertoires in COVID-19. Across the whole study: Cohort 3 donors counted as recovered after two negative PCRs, clearance, or resolved symptoms. Specimens from acute and convalescent COVID-19 originated in the United States, Italy and Spain.

Method: immunoSEQ multiplex PCR; TCRdb's copy keeps in-frame clones and lacks some. This sample yields about 210,000 clones, of which around 87% are seen a single time; 20% to 25% belongs to the top ten. Grouping used clinical history reported by participants in a survey and questionnaire. Only one count was recorded for this clone. The CDR3 totals 14 residues. This sequence was found in a woman aged 40 to 49 in a cohort exposed to, infected with or recovered from COVID-19 (not recorded which). Source material: PBMCs or T cells enriched from blood (not recorded which). This chain uses TRBV21-1 with TRBJ1-6. TRBV21-1 is termed a pseudogene. The CDR3 coding sequence is TGTGCCAGCAGCCGAGACGGCGGGGTCGGGCCCCTCCACTTT. Translating it yields CASSRDGGVGPLHF.